This T cell receptor beta chain is drawn from a study of early T cells in non-severe SARS-CoV-2 infection. TCRdb used MiXCR to reprocess the 5' RACE reads, holding one entry per CDR3 protein. The table lists approximately 71,000 distinct CDR3 sequences, roughly 13% of them singletons. The sequence came from an adult who was a healthcare worker with PCR-confirmed SARS-CoV-2 infection or an uninfected control (not recorded which). What was sequenced was whole blood.

The CDR3: CASSRGQGLTNEKLFF. The CDR3 region has the DNA TGCGCCAGCAGCAGGGGACAGGGGTTAACTAATGAAAAACTGTTTTTT. The chain joins TRBV5-1 to TRBJ1-4, with 10 bases matching TRBD1. Losses at the gene ends were 4 bases for V and 1 base for J; bases not matched to a gene: 4. There are 16 residues in the CDR3. CDR1 is SGHRS, CDR2 YFSETQ, per germline.